This TCR beta chain was observed in a study of T cells in Graves' hyperthyroidism and ophthalmopathy. This CDR3 is built from 16 residues. V gave up 7 bases and J gave up 2 bases; unmatched junction bases: 12. In this sample, this clonotype turned up many times. Its matching antigen is unknown. Amplification targeted TCR beta CDR3 regions from RNA transcripts. First-round RT-PCR of the TCR CDR3 relied on the HTBI primer set. TCRdb passed the multiplex PCR reads through MiXCR, listing each CDR3 protein once. The table records 650,000 to 750,000 distinct CDR3 sequences, approximately 14% of them present only once. Broader study findings: Model-based prediction identified ophthalmopathy a median 6.5 months prior to its onset.

When ophthalmopathy did not progress within 18 months, Graves' hyperthyroidism was considered stable. Uncontrolled infection, other autoimmune disease, pregnancy or lactation barred patients from enrollment. More than 9.5 ml fresh peripheral blood yielded the PBMCs. This clonotype was obtained from a woman between 18 and 29 years old with Graves' hyperthyroidism. The sample comprised blood. V gene TRBV12-3 or TRBV12-4 combines with J gene TRBJ2-3; 7 bases match TRBD2. The CDR3 spells CASTQRTGGYTDTQYF. CDR3 in DNA: TGTGCCAGCACCCAACGTACGGGAGGATACACAGATACGCAGTATTTT.